This passage covers 11 T cell receptor beta chains from one sample sequenced in a study of CD8+ T cells in alopecia areata. Investigators isolated RNA and reverse transcribed it into cDNA to act as the sequencing template. The assay was immunoSEQ multiplex PCR, and TCRdb's table has in-frame clones only and misses some. The sample has 190,000 or so clones, roughly three fifths seen once. The treatment is: oral pan-JAK inhibitor, 5-10 mg twice daily. Sequences were derived from CD8+ T cells sorted from blood, sampled at week 24, from a patient treated with tofacitinib. Receptors were obtained from a human donor with alopecia areata.

The chain combines TRBV7-3 with TRBJ2-3; tentatively, D is TRBD1 or TRBD2 (5 bases each). The CDR3 has 19 residues. Trimming left V 2 bases short and J 4 bases short, with 25 bases between. Germline V gene sequence: CDR1 SGHTA, CDR2 FQGTGA. CDR3 sequence: CASSLGGWAAGRGSDTQYF. DNA for the CDR3: TGTGCCAGCAGCTTAGGGGGATGGGCGGCAGGGAGAGGGTCAGATACGCAGTATTTT.

A remark on this clone: A read error may produce the germline difference seen at one junction end. The chain employs TRBV2 and TRBJ2-3; D unresolved. Germline loops: CDR1 SNHLY, CDR2 FYNNEI. This CDR3 spans 14 amino acids. In DNA, the CDR3 is TGTGCCAGCAGTTTCCCCCCGGGCACAGACACGCAGTATTTT. Encoded protein: CASSFPPGTDTQYF.

This clone was observed a few times. The J gene is TRBJ1-5, the V gene TRBV2; no clear D. V was cut by 7 bases and J by 7 bases, with 14 bases left in between. The CDR3 totals 13 residues. In germline, CDR1 is SNHLY, CDR2 FYNNEI. The CDR3 loop is CASTYPGRQPQHF. CDR3 in DNA: TGTGCCAGCACCTACCCGGGGAGACAGCCCCAGCATTTT.

This chain joins TRBV7-6 and TRBJ2-1, with 7 bases that match TRBD1. Germline CDR1 reads SGHVS; CDR2 reads FNYEAQ. There are 15 residues in the CDR3. V shed 3 bases and J 4 bases; nucleotides not matched to a gene: 6. The CDR3 reads CASSLVGGEYNEQFF. The DNA for the CDR3 is TGTGCCAGCAGCTTGGTAGGGGGCGAGTACAATGAGCAGTTCTTC.

This chain uses TRBV29-1 with TRBJ1-1; a possible D gene is TRBD1 (5 bases). V lost 4 bases and J 2 bases, leaving 8 bases between the germline ends. Germline V gene sequence: CDR1 SQVTM, CDR2 ANQGSEA. The CDR3 is 12 residues long. The CDR3 nucleotides read TGCAGCGTTGGGGGGGGTAACACTGAAGCTTTCTTT. It yields the protein CSVGGGNTEAFF. The full variable domain, in which reference TRBV29-1 and TRBJ1-1 provide the parts outside the CDR3, is SAVISQKPSRDICQRGTSLTIQCQVDSQVTMMFWYRQQPGQSLTLIATANQGSEATYESGFVIDKFPISRPNLTFSTLTVSNMSPEDSSIYLCSVGGGNTEAFFGQGTRLTVV.

The chain joins TRBV23-1 to TRBJ2-4; no clear D. TRBV23-1 is sorted into the ORF group, with uncertain function. The CDR3 is made up of 11 amino acids. V shed 6 bases and J shed 8 bases, with 8 bases lying between them. The CDR3 DNA follows: TGCGCCAGCAGAGGGTGGGACATTCAGTACTTC. Its protein is CASRGWDIQYF.

About this clone itself: Different DNA sequences within this sample yield the same CDR3. The chain links TRBV6-5 to TRBJ2-5, with no clear D. CDR1 is MNHEY and CDR2 is SVGAGI in the germline V gene. V was shortened by 2 bases and J by 4 bases, with 2 bases between the two germline ends. This CDR3 spans 11 amino acids. The CDR3 here is CASSYGETQYF. The DNA for the CDR3 is TGTGCCAGCAGTTACGGAGAGACCCAGTACTTC.

The chain employs TRBV29-1 and TRBJ1-2; D gene unclear. This CDR3 has 12 residues. Trimming left V 3 bases short and J 2 bases short, with 7 bases between. Per the germline V gene, CDR1 is SQVTM and CDR2 is ANQGSEA. In DNA form, the CDR3 reads TGCAGCGTTGAGCTCCGGAACTATGGCTACACCTTC. This codes for CSVELRNYGYTF.

The chain carries TRBV6-5 and TRBJ2-7; TRBD1 matches 12 bases. This CDR3 has 16 residues. The trim removed 4 bases at V and 2 bases at J, leaving 6 bases unmatched. Germline loops: CDR1 MNHEY, CDR2 SVGAGI. Here the CDR3 DNA reads TGTGCCAGCAGTTGGGGGACAGGGGGCATCGCCTACGAGCAGTACTTC. It translates to CASSWGTGGIAYEQYF.

This chain connects TRBV5-6 to TRBJ1-2; 7 bases fit TRBD1. V was pared by 6 bases and J by 2 bases, with 10 bases of the junction left unmatched. Germline V gene lookup returns CDR1 SGHDT and CDR2 YYEEEE. The CDR3 is 15 amino acids. The CDR3 spells CASTWTTGKNYGYTF. CDR3 nucleotides: TGTGCCAGCACCTGGACGACAGGGAAAAACTATGGCTACACCTTC.

The gene calls are TRBV2 and TRBJ1-2, with a tentative D call TRBD1 (6 bases). This CDR3 comprises 14 residues. V was cut by 4 bases and J by 1 base, with 10 bases left in between. CDR1 and CDR2 (germline): SNHLY, FYNNEI. The CDR3 DNA sequence: TGTGCCAGCAGTGGAGGACAGCTTAACTATGGCTACACCTTC. Its translation: CASSGGQLNYGYTF.